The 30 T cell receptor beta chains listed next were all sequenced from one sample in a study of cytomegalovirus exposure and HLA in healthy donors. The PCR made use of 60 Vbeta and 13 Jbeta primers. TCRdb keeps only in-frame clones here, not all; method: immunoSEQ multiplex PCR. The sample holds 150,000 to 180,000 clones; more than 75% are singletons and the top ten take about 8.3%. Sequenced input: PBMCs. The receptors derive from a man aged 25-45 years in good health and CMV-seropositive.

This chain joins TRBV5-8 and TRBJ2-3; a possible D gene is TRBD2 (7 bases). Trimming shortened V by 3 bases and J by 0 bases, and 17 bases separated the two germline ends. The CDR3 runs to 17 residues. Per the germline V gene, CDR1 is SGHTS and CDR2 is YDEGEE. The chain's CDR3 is CASSSRAGGGSTDTQYF. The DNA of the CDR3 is TGTGCCAGCAGCTCCCGCGCTGGGGGGGGCAGCACAGATACGCAGTATTTT.

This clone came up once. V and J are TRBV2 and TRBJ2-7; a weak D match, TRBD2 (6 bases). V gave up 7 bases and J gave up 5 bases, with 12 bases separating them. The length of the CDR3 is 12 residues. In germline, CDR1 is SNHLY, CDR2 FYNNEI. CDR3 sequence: CASNPGDHEQYF. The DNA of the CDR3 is TGTGCCAGCAACCCGGGGGACCACGAGCAGTACTTC.

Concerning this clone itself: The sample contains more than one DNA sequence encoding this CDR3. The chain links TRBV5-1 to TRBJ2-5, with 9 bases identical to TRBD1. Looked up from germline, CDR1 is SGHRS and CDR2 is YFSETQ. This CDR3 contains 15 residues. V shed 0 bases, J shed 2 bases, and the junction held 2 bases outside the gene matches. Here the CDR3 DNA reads TGCGCCAGCAGCTTGGGCGACAGGGGGCAAGAGACCCAGTACTTC. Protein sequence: CASSLGDRGQETQYF.

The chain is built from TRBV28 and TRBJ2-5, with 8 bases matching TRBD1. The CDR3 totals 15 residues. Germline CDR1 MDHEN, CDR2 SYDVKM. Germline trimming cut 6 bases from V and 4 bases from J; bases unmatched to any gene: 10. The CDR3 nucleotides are TGTGCCAGCAGCTTTACCGGACAGGGCATAGAGACCCAGTACTTC. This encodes CASSFTGQGIETQYF.

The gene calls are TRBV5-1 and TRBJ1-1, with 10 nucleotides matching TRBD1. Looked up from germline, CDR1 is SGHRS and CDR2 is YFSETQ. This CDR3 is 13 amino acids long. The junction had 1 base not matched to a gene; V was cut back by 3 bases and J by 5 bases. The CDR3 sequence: CASSWDRGTEAFF. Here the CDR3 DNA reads TGCGCCAGCAGCTGGGACAGGGGAACTGAAGCTTTCTTT.

For the CDR3, the DNA is TGTGCCTGGAGTGTTCAGGGGGCCGGCGAGCAGTACTTC. This codes for CAWSVQGAGEQYF. This chain links TRBV30 with TRBJ2-7; TRBD1 aligns across 8 bases. Losses at the gene ends were 0 bases for V and 6 bases for J; bases not matched to a gene: 4. The V gene's germline CDR1 is GTSNPN and CDR2 SVGIG (reference sequence). The CDR3 runs 13 residues.

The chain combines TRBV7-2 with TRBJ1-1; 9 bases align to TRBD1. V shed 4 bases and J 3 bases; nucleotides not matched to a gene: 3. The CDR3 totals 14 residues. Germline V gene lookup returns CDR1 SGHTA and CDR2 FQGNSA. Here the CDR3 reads CASSSTGGYTEAFF. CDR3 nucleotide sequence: TGTGCCAGCAGCTCCACAGGGGGCTACACTGAAGCTTTCTTT.

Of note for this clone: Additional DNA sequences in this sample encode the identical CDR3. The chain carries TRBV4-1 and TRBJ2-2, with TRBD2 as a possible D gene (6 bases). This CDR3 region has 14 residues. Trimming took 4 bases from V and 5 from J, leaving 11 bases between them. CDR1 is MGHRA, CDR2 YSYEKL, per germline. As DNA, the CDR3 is TGCGCCAGCAGCCCTCCGGGAGTAACCGGGGAGCTGTTTTTT. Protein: CASSPPGVTGELFF.

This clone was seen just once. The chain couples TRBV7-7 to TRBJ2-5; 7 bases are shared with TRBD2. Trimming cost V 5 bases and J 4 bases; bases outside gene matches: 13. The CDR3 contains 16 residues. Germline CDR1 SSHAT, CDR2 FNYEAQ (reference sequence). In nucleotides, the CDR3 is TGTGCCAGCAGCGCCACCTCCGGGACTAATACAGAGACCCAGTACTTC. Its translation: CASSATSGTNTETQYF.

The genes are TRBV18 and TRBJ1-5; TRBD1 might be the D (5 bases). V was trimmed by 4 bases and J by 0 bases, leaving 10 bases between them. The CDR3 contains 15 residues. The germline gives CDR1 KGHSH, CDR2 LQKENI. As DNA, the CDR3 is TGTGCCAGCTCACTAGACAGCTATAGCAATCAGCCCCAGCATTTT. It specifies CASSLDSYSNQPQHF.

The DNA for the CDR3 is TGTGCCAGCAGCGCCGGGGGTGAGAGCTCCTACGAGCAGTACTTC. Translated: CASSAGGESSYEQYF. This sequence joins TRBV9 and TRBJ2-7; weak D call: TRBD2 (6 bases). Per the germline V gene, CDR1 is SGDLS and CDR2 is YYNGEE. The CDR3 sequence is 15 residues long. V was cut by 3 bases and J by 0 bases, with 13 bases left in between.

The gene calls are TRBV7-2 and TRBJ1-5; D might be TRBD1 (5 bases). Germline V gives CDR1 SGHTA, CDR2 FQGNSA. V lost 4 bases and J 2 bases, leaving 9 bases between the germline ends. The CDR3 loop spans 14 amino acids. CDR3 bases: TGTGCCAGCAGCTCCGCGGGGGGCAATCAGCCCCAGCATTTT. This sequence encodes CASSSAGGNQPQHF.

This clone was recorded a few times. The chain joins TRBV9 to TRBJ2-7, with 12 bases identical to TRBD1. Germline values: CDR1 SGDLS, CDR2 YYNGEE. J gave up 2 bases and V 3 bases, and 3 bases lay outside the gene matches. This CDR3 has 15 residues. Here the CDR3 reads CASSAGQGAAYEQYF. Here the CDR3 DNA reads TGTGCCAGCAGCGCGGGACAGGGGGCGGCCTACGAGCAGTACTTC.

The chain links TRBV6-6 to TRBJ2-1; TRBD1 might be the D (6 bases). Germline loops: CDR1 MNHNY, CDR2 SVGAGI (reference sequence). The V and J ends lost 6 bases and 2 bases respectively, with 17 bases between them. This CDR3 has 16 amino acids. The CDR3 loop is CASSPGTGTTYNEQFF. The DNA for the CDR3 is TGTGCCAGCAGCCCCGGAACCGGGACAACCTACAATGAGCAGTTCTTC.

The CDR3: CASSDIWASGRGETQYF. CDR3 coding DNA: TGTGCCAGCAGCGACATATGGGCTAGCGGGAGGGGGGAGACCCAGTACTTC. The chain joins TRBV7-9 to TRBJ2-5; 12 bases match TRBD2. The CDR3 totals 17 residues. Germline CDR1 and CDR2: SEHNR and FQNEAQ (reference sequence). V trimming: 5 bases; J trimming: 5 bases; junction bases outside the gene matches: 12.

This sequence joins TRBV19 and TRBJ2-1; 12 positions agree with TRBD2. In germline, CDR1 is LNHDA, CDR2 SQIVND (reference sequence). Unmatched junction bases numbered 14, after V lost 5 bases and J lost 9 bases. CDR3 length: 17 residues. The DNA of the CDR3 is TGTGCCAGTAGTCCGTCCCTCGGGCTAGCGGGAGGGGGTGAGCAGTTCTTC. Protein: CASSPSLGLAGGGEQFF.

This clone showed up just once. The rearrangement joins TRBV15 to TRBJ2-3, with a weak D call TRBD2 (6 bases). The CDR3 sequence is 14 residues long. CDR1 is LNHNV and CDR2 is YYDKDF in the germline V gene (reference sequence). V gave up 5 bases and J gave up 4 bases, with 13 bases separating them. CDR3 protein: CATSDGWGADTQYF. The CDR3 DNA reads TGTGCCACCAGCGACGGGTGGGGGGCAGATACGCAGTATTTT.

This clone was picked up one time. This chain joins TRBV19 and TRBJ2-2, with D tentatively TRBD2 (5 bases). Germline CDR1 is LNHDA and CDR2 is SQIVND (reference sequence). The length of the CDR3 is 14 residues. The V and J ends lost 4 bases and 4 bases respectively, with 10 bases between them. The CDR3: CASSRESRTGELFF. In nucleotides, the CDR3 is TGTGCCAGTAGTAGGGAGAGCCGCACCGGGGAGCTGTTTTTT.

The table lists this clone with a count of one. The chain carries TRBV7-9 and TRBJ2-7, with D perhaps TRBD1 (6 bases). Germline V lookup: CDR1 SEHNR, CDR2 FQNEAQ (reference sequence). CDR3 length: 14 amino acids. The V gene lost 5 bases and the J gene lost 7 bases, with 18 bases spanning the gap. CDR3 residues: CASSPSTGRGEQYF. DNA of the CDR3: TGTGCCAGCAGCCCAAGCACAGGGCGAGGGGAGCAGTACTTC.

The CDR3 is CASGGGRGFNEQFF. As DNA, the CDR3 is TGCGCCAGCGGTGGGGGCAGGGGATTCAATGAGCAGTTCTTC. The rearrangement joins TRBV5-1 to TRBJ2-1; D may be TRBD1 (6 bases). Trimming shortened V by 7 bases and J by 6 bases, and 17 bases separated the two germline ends. CDR1 and CDR2 (germline): SGHRS, YFSETQ. The CDR3 covers 14 residues. Together with reference TRBV5-1 and TRBJ2-1, the CDR3 gives the full variable domain: KAGVTQTPRYLIKTRGQQVTLSCSPISGHRSVSWYQQTPGQGLQFLFEYFSETQRNKGNFPGRFSGRQFSNSRSEMNVSTLELGDSALYLCASGGGRGFNEQFFGPGTRLTVL.

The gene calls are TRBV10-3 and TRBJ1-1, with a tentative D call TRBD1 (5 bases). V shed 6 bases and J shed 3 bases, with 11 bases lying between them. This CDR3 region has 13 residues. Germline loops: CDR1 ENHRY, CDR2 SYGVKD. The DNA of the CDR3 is TGTGCCATCAGGGGGGGTGCGTACACTGAAGCTTTCTTT. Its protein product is CAIRGGAYTEAFF.

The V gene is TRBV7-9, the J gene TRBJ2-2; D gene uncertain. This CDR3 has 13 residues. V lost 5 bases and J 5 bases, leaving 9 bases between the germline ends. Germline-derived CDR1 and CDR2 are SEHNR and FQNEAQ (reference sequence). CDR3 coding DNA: TGTGCCAGCAGCCAGGCCACAACCGGGGAGCTGTTTTTT. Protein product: CASSQATTGELFF. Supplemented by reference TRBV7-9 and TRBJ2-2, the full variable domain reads DTGVSQNPRHKITKRGQNVTFRCDPISEHNRLYWYRQTLGQGPEFLTYFQNEAQLEKSRLLSDRFSAERPKGSFSTLEIQRTEQGDSAMYLCASSQATTGELFFGEGSRLTVL.

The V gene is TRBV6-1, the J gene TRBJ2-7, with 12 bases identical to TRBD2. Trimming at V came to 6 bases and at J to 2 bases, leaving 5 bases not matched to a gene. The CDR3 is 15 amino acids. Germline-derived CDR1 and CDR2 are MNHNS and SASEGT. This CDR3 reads CASRPSGGDAYEQYF. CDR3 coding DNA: TGTGCCAGCAGACCTAGCGGGGGGGACGCCTACGAGCAGTACTTC.

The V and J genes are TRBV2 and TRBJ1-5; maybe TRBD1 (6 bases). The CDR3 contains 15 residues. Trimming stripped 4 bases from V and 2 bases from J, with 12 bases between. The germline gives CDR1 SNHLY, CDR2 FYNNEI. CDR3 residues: CASSVEGGGNQPQHF. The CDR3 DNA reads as TGTGCCAGCAGTGTCGAAGGGGGAGGCAATCAGCCCCAGCATTTT.

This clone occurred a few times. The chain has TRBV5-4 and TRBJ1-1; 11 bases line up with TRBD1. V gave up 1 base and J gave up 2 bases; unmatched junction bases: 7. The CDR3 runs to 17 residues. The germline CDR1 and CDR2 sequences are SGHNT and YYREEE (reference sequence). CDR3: CASSLRGQGAPNTEAFF. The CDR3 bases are TGTGCCAGCAGCTTGCGAGGACAGGGGGCGCCTAACACTGAAGCTTTCTTT. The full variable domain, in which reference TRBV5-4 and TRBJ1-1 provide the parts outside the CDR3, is ETGVTQSPTHLIKTRGQQVTLRCSSQSGHNTVSWYQQALGQGPQFIFQYYREEENGRGNFPPRFSGLQFPNYSSELNVNALELDDSALYLCASSLRGQGAPNTEAFFGQGTRLTVV.

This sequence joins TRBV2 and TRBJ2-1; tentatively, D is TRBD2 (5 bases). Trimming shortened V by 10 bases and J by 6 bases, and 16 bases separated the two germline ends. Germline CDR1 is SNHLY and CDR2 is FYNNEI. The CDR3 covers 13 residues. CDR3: CATRDSIGNEQFF. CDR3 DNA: TGTGCCACCCGGGATTCAATAGGCAATGAGCAGTTCTTC.

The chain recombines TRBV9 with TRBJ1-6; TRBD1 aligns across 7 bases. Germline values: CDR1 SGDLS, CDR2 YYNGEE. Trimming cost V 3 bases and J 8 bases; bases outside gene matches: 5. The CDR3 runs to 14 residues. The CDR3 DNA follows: TGTGCCAGCAGCGCCGGGACAGTTTATTCACCCCTCCACTTT. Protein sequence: CASSAGTVYSPLHF.

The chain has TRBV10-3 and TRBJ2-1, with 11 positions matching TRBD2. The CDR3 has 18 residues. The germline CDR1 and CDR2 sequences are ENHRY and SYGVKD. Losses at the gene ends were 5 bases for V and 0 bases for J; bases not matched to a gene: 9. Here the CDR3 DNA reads TGTGCCATCAGTCACACCGGGACTAGCGGTAGCTCCTACAATGAGCAGTTCTTC. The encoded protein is CAISHTGTSGSSYNEQFF.

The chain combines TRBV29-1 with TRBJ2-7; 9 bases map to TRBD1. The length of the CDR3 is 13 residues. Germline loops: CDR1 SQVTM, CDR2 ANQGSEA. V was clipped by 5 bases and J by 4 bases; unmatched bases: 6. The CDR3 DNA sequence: TGCAGCGTTAGGGGACAGGGCCTGTACGAGCAGTACTTC. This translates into CSVRGQGLYEQYF.

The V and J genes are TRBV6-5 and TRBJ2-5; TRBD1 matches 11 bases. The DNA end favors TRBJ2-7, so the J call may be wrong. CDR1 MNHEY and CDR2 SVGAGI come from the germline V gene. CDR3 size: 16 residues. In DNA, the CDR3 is TGTGCCAGCAGTTACACGGGACAGGGGGAGTCCAACGAGCAGTACTTC. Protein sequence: CASSYTGQGESNEQYF.